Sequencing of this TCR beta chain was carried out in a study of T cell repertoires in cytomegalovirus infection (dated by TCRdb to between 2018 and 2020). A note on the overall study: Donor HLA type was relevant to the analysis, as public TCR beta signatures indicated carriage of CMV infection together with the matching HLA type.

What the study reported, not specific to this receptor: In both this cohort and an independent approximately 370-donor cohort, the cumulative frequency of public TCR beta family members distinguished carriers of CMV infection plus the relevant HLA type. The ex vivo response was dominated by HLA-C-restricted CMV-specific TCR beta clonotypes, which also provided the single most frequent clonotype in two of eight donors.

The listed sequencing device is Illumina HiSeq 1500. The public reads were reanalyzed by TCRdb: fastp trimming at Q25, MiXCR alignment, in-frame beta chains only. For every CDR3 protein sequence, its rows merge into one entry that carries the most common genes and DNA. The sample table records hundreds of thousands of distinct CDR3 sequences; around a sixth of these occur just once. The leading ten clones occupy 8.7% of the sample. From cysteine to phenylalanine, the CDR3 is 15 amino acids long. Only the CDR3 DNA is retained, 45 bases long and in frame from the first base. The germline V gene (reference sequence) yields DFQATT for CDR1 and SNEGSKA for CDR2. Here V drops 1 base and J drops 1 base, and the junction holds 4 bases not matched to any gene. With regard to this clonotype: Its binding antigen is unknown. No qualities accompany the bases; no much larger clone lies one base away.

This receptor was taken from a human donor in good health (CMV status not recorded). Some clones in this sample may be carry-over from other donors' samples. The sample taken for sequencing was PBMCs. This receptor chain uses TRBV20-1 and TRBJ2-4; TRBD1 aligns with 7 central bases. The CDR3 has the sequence CSARVQGVAKNIQYF. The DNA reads TGCAGTGCTAGAGTGCAGGGGGTGGCCAAAAACATTCAGTACTTC.